This T cell receptor beta chain was observed in a study of shared clonotypes between healthy human individuals. The wider study: Ranging from 18 to 49 in age, donors were a couple of women and three men. Findings and caveats of the study: Sampling was confined to blood; repertoires within tissues likely differ.

Replicate PCRs for unsorted PBMC used roughly 320 ng DNA (approximately 30,000 T cell genomes). Profiled with immunoSEQ multiplex PCR; TCRdb holds only in-frame clones, not every one. The data hold 450,000 to 550,000 clones, with approximately 85% observed a single time. On this clone: No antigen is known for it.

The trim removed 6 bases at V and 9 bases at J, leaving 6 bases unmatched. There are 15 residues in the CDR3. Germline V gives CDR1 SNHLY, CDR2 FYNNEI. The source material was PBMCs. The chain has TRBV2 and TRBJ2-2, with 14 bases matching TRBD2. This TCR derives from a woman aged 40 to 50 in good health. Some clones in this sample may be carry-over from other donors' samples. The CDR3 here is CASRRLAGGPRELFF. CDR3 DNA: TGTGCCAGCAGGAGACTAGCGGGAGGGCCTAGGGAGCTGTTTTTT.